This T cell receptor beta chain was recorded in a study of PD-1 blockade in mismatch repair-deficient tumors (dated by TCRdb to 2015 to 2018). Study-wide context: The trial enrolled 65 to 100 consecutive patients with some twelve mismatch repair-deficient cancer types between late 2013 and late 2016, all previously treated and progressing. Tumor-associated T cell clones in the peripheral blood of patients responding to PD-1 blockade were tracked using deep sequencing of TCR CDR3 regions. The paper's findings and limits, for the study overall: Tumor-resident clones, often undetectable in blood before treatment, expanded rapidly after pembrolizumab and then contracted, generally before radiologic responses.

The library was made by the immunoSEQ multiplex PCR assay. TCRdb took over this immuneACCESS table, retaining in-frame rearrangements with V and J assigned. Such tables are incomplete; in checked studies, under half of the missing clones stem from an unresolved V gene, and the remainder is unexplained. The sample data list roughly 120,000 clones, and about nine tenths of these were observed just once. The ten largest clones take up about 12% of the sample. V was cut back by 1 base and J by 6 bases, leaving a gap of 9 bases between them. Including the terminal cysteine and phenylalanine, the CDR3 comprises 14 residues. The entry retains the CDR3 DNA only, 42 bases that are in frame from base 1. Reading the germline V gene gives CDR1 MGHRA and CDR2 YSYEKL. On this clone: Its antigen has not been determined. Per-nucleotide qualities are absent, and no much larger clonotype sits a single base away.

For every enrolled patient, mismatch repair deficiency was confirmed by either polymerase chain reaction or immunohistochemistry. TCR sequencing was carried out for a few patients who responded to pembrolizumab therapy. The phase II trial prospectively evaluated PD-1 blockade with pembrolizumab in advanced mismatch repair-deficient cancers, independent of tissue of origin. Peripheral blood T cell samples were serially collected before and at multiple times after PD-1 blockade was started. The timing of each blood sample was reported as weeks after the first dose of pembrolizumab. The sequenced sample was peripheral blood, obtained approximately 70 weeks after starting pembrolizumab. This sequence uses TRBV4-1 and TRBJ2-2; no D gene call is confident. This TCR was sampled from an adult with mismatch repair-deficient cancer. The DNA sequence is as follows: TGCGCCAGCAGCCAAGTTGGGCGGCCCGGGGAGCTGTTTTTT. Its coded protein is CASSQVGRPGELFF.